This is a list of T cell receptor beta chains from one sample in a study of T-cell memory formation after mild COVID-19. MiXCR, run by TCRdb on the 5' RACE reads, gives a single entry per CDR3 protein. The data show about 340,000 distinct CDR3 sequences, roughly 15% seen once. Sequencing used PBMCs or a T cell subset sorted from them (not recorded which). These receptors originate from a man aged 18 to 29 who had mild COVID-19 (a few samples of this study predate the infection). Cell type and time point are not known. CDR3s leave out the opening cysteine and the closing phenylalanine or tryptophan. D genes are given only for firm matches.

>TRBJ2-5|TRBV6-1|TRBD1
ASSLNQGDQETQY
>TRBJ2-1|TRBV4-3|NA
ASSQVIEGNEQF
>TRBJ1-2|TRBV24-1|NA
ATRVPSRDTDYPLCEG
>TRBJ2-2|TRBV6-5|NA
ASSLGPFNTGELF
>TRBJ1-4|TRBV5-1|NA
ASSLDSINEKLF
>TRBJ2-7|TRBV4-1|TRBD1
ASSQTGVEQY
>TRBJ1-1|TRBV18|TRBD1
ASSPDRAHEAF
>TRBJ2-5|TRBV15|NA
ATSRDLAGSGTQY
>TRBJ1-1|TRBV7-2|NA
ASSLESVGVWTTEAF
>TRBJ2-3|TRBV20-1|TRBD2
SARDGAGVDTQY
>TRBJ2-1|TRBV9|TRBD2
ASSDGTSGFNEQF
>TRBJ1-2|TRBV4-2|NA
ASSHPRDLYGYT
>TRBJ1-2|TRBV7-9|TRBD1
ASSDLQGVYT
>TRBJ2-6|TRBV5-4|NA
ASSREQSRSGANVLT
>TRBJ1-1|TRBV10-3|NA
AISGVSYTEAF
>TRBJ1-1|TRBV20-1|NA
SARERVVGTEAF
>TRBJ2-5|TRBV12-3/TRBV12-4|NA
ASKPTNGAQY
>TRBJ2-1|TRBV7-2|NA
ASSLRLEDNEQF
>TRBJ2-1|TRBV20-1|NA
SAASVEWAFEQF
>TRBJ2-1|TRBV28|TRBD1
ASSLGAGGTREQF
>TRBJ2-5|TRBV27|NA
ASSLARTETQY
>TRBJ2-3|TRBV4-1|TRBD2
ASSPRPGLGNTDTQY
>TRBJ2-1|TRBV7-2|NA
ASSFGGRVSGEQF
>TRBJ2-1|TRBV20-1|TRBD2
SARRSQRGTYNEQF
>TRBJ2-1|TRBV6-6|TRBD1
ASRLTGANEQF
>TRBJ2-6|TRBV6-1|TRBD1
ASTGQTGANVLT
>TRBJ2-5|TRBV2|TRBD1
ASSGTGGRETQY